Listed below are T cell receptor beta chains from one sample, sequenced in a study of CD8 T cells in ankylosing spondylitis. TCRdb independently ran MiXCR on the 5' RACE reads; one entry per CDR3 protein. The table lists roughly 200,000 distinct CDR3 sequences, around a quarter of them singletons. Sequenced: blood, either unsorted or a sorted T cell fraction (not recorded which). These receptor sequences come from a male donor with ankylosing spondylitis or in good health (not recorded which). Each CDR3 is given with its conserved first and last residue. The order of the fields is CDR3 length, J gene, D gene, clone size, V gene, CDR3 DNA, CDR3 protein. The D gene is left open where the match is weak. Clone size is given for some rows only: seen once, a few or many times, or a class if the clone is expanded.

len: 13
j_gene: TRBJ2-7
d_gene: .
abundance: many
v_gene: TRBV28
CDR3nt: TGTGCCCTAGGGGGGAGAGAAGTTTACGAGCAGTACTTC
CDR3aa: CALGGREVYEQYF

len: 12
j_gene: TRBJ2-4
d_gene: .
abundance: many
v_gene: TRBV21-1
CDR3nt: TGTGCCAGCAGCCGAACTAGGGACATTCAGTACTTC
CDR3aa: CASSRTRDIQYF

len: 15
j_gene: TRBJ2-7
d_gene: TRBD2
abundance: .
v_gene: TRBV20-1
CDR3nt: TGCAGTGCCGTTGGGGGGAGGGCCCCAACGGAGGAGCAGTACTTC
CDR3aa: CSAVGGRAPTEEQYF

len: 11
j_gene: TRBJ2-1
d_gene: .
abundance: .
v_gene: TRBV29-1
CDR3nt: TGCAGCGTTGACCCCGGGAATGAGCAGTTCTTC
CDR3aa: CSVDPGNEQFF

len: 18
j_gene: TRBJ2-1
d_gene: TRBD2
abundance: .
v_gene: TRBV9
CDR3nt: TGTGCCAGCAGCGTAGCTCCGGGAGGGAGAGGCGGCGGGAGCGGGCAGTTCTTC
CDR3aa: CASSVAPGGRGGGSGQFF

len: 13
j_gene: TRBJ1-1
d_gene: .
abundance: many
v_gene: TRBV12-3/TRBV12-4
CDR3nt: TGTGCCAGCAGTCTCTCGTTGAACACTGAAGCTTTCTTT
CDR3aa: CASSLSLNTEAFF

len: 16
j_gene: TRBJ1-5
d_gene: .
abundance: few
v_gene: TRBV20-1
CDR3nt: TGCAGTGCCCACTCTCGGACGTCGAGCGGCAATCAGCCCCAGCATTTT
CDR3aa: CSAHSRTSSGNQPQHF

len: 13
j_gene: TRBJ2-7
d_gene: .
abundance: once
v_gene: TRBV5-6
CDR3nt: TGTGCCAGCAGGGGGAGTCGGGGCTACGAGCAGTACTTC
CDR3aa: CASRGSRGYEQYF

len: 16
j_gene: TRBJ2-3
d_gene: .
abundance: many
v_gene: TRBV9
CDR3nt: TGTGCCAGCAGCGAAAAAACTAGTCATCCCACAGATACGCAGTATTTT
CDR3aa: CASSEKTSHPTDTQYF

len: 13
j_gene: TRBJ2-7
d_gene: .
abundance: many
v_gene: TRBV7-8
CDR3nt: TGTGCCAGCAGCTTAGCGTCGGGGGTTTGGCCGTACTTC
CDR3aa: CASSLASGVWPYF

len: 15
j_gene: TRBJ2-4
d_gene: TRBD2
abundance: .
v_gene: TRBV6-1
CDR3nt: TGTGCCAGCAGGAGTATAGCGGGATCTAAAAACATTCAGTACTTC
CDR3aa: CASRSIAGSKNIQYF

len: 15
j_gene: TRBJ2-2
d_gene: .
abundance: few
v_gene: TRBV5-1
CDR3nt: TGCGCCAGCAGCTTGGAGGCGGCGAACACCGGGGAGCTGTTTTTT
CDR3aa: CASSLEAANTGELFF

len: 15
j_gene: TRBJ2-2
d_gene: TRBD1
abundance: many
v_gene: TRBV4-2
CDR3nt: TGTGCCAGCAGCCAAGGGGACAGGGTAACCGGGGAGCTGTTTTTT
CDR3aa: CASSQGDRVTGELFF

len: 14
j_gene: TRBJ2-3
d_gene: TRBD2
abundance: .
v_gene: TRBV7-9
CDR3nt: TGTGCCAGCAGGGATGGCGGGAGTGCAGATACGCAGTATTTT
CDR3aa: CASRDGGSADTQYF

len: 18
j_gene: TRBJ2-7
d_gene: TRBD2
abundance: .
v_gene: TRBV2
CDR3nt: TGTACCTGCATCTTCGCTAGCGGGAGTAGTACGCTATTTTCTGAGCAGTACTTC
CDR3aa: CTCIFASGSSTLFSEQYF

len: 17
j_gene: TRBJ2-7
d_gene: TRBD2
abundance: many
v_gene: TRBV11-1
CDR3nt: TGTGCCAGCAGTTCCCTTAGCGGGACTAGCGACACCTACGAGCAGTACTTC
CDR3aa: CASSSLSGTSDTYEQYF

len: 15
j_gene: TRBJ1-4
d_gene: .
abundance: .
v_gene: TRBV12-3/TRBV12-4
CDR3nt: TGTGCCAGCAGCCTGACACTAACAACTAATGAAAAACTGTTTTTT
CDR3aa: CASSLTLTTNEKLFF

len: 16
j_gene: TRBJ2-7
d_gene: TRBD2
abundance: few
v_gene: TRBV6-1
CDR3nt: TGTGCCAGCAGACCATTCTCCGGGACTAGCCCCGTAAGAGGATACTTC
CDR3aa: CASRPFSGTSPVRGYF

len: 14
j_gene: TRBJ2-7
d_gene: TRBD1
abundance: .
v_gene: TRBV9
CDR3nt: TGTGCCAGCAGCGTATCAGGGGGAAGGGAGGAGCAGTACTTC
CDR3aa: CASSVSGGREEQYF

len: 16
j_gene: TRBJ1-4
d_gene: .
abundance: .
v_gene: TRBV5-5
CDR3nt: TGTGCCAGCCGCGCTCGTGTGGGGAAAATTAATGAAAAACTGTTTTTT
CDR3aa: CASRARVGKINEKLFF

len: 11
j_gene: TRBJ2-7
d_gene: .
abundance: many
v_gene: TRBV6-6
CDR3nt: TGTGCCAGCAGTTTTGGGGACGAGCAGTACTTC
CDR3aa: CASSFGDEQYF

len: 15
j_gene: TRBJ2-3
d_gene: .
abundance: many
v_gene: TRBV10-1
CDR3nt: TGCGCCAGCAGTGAGAGACCTGGGGGGTCCGATACGCAGTATTTT
CDR3aa: CASSERPGGSDTQYF

len: 12
j_gene: TRBJ2-3
d_gene: .
abundance: many
v_gene: TRBV12-3/TRBV12-4
CDR3nt: TGTGCCAGCAGTTTAGTACGAGATACGCAGTATTTT
CDR3aa: CASSLVRDTQYF

len: 14
j_gene: TRBJ1-6
d_gene: TRBD1
abundance: many
v_gene: TRBV3-1
CDR3nt: TGTGCCAGCAGTCACGGGACAGGGGATTCACCCCTCCACTTT
CDR3aa: CASSHGTGDSPLHF

len: 16
j_gene: TRBJ2-7
d_gene: TRBD2
abundance: .
v_gene: TRBV12-3/TRBV12-4
CDR3nt: TGTGCCAGCAGTTCCCTCACCGGCGGGAGGGCCTACGAGCAGTACTTC
CDR3aa: CASSSLTGGRAYEQYF

len: 14
j_gene: TRBJ2-3
d_gene: TRBD2
abundance: many
v_gene: TRBV7-2
CDR3nt: TGTGCCAGCAGTTCGGGACTAGCTCCAGATACGCAGTATTTT
CDR3aa: CASSSGLAPDTQYF

len: 14
j_gene: TRBJ1-1
d_gene: .
abundance: .
v_gene: TRBV2
CDR3nt: TGTGCCAGCAGTGAAGGGGGACAGAACACTGAAGCTTTCTTT
CDR3aa: CASSEGGQNTEAFF

len: 15
j_gene: TRBJ2-4
d_gene: .
abundance: .
v_gene: TRBV29-1
CDR3nt: TGCAGCGTTGATGGTGACATCGGGTCCAAAAACATTCAGTACTTC
CDR3aa: CSVDGDIGSKNIQYF

len: 14
j_gene: TRBJ1-1
d_gene: TRBD1
abundance: .
v_gene: TRBV29-1
CDR3nt: TGCAGCGGCCAACCCCTGCAGGGGGACACTGAAGCTTTCTTT
CDR3aa: CSGQPLQGDTEAFF

len: 16
j_gene: TRBJ2-3
d_gene: TRBD2
abundance: .
v_gene: TRBV7-2
CDR3nt: TGTGCCAGTGCGGGCCCTAGCGGGTGGGGCACAGATACGCAGTATTTT
CDR3aa: CASAGPSGWGTDTQYF

len: 14
j_gene: TRBJ2-3
d_gene: .
abundance: many
v_gene: TRBV7-9
CDR3nt: TGTGCCAGCAGTACGACAGGTTACACAGATACGCAGTATTTT
CDR3aa: CASSTTGYTDTQYF

len: 14
j_gene: TRBJ1-2
d_gene: .
abundance: many
v_gene: TRBV6-1
CDR3nt: TGTGCCAGCAGCCCCTCGGGGGTAGTAAGGGGCTACACCTTC
CDR3aa: CASSPSGVVRGYTF

len: 17
j_gene: TRBJ2-3
d_gene: .
abundance: .
v_gene: TRBV7-8
CDR3nt: TGTGCCAGCACCCTGGAGTCGGTAGGTCGCGGCACAGATACGCAGTATTTT
CDR3aa: CASTLESVGRGTDTQYF

len: 12
j_gene: TRBJ2-2
d_gene: .
abundance: many
v_gene: TRBV24-1
CDR3nt: TGTGCCACCGCTCAGAACACCGGGGAGCTGTTTTTT
CDR3aa: CATAQNTGELFF

len: 15
j_gene: TRBJ2-1
d_gene: TRBD2
abundance: many
v_gene: TRBV5-6
CDR3nt: TGTGCCAGCAGCTCCTGGGGACTAGCGGGAAGTGAGCAGTTCTTC
CDR3aa: CASSSWGLAGSEQFF

len: 15
j_gene: TRBJ1-4
d_gene: TRBD1
abundance: .
v_gene: TRBV20-1
CDR3nt: TGCTGTGCTAGTCCCCCCGGGACAGTTAATGAAAAACTGTTTTTT
CDR3aa: CCASPPGTVNEKLFF

len: 16
j_gene: TRBJ2-7
d_gene: .
abundance: many
v_gene: TRBV7-9
CDR3nt: TGTGCCAGCAGCTTAGTAAGTGGACAGACCTCCTACGAGCAGTACTTC
CDR3aa: CASSLVSGQTSYEQYF

len: 15
j_gene: TRBJ2-2
d_gene: TRBD1
abundance: many
v_gene: TRBV20-1
CDR3nt: TGCAGTGCACGAATCCCGGGACAGATCCCCGGGGAGCTGTTTTTT
CDR3aa: CSARIPGQIPGELFF